This T cell receptor beta chain was identified in a study of blood T cell repertoires in COVID-19 (dated by TCRdb to about 2020). With respect to the entire study: Collaborator samples came from the United States, Italy and Spain and covered acute and convalescent phases of COVID-19. The material from the prospective study consisted of cDNA or gDNA derived from T cells, B-cell-depleted T cells, or PBMCs. The dataset comprised deeply sampled blood TCRbeta repertoires from subjects exposed to, actively infected with, or recovered from COVID-19. The repertoires were released in a freely available public database meant as a resource for research on the immune response to SARS-CoV-2. Samples were obtained from the ongoing ImmuneRACE study (first 160 participants) and from 1,200 or so subjects provided by 6 global collaborators. Nearly every sample came with metadata listing a de-identified subject ID, COVID-19 status, age in years and sex. HLA class I and class II types, where available, came from metadata supplied by the sample provider rather than from assay-based typing. Paper-wide results and their limitations: Clinical and demographic metadata were provided uncurated, with the amount varying by source and participant.

A note on this clone: Its antigen has not been determined. Base qualities were left out, and no much larger clone turns up one base away.

The collaborating institutions used their own protocols to collect whole blood in K2EDTA tubes. For TCRbeta analysis, collaborators shipped samples as frozen whole blood, isolated PBMCs, or DNA extracted from either of those sample types. TCRbeta CDR3 regions were amplified from genomic DNA by means of the immunoSEQ Assay, a bias-controlled multiplex PCR. On the authors' methods: Nucleated cell counts per sample were estimated from amplification of reference gene primers within the assay. To quantify the absolute abundance of each unique TCRbeta CDR3 rearrangement, sequence reads were collapsed and filtered. For each sample, productive Simpson clonality was calculated as the square root of Simpson's diversity index over productive rearrangements. TCRdb provides this immuneACCESS table in a form limited to in-frame rearrangements. Some clones are lacking; in checked studies, under half of them reflect an unresolved V gene, and why the rest are absent is not known. V, J and clone size were drawn from that table, and D and trimming were deduced from the DNA. The sample records 250,000 or so clones, about four fifths of which are singletons. The ten largest clones add up to 3.4% of the sample.

The CDR3 spans 16 residues, from the cysteine through the phenylalanine. The CDR3 DNA has 48 bases and is translated from base 1. The germline V gene encodes CDR1 GTSNPN and CDR2 SVGIG (reference sequence). V has 1 base trimmed and J has 0 bases trimmed; junction bases matching no gene number 6. The receptor was derived from a young woman with acute or convalescent COVID-19. The rearranged segments are TRBV30 and TRBJ2-7, and TRBD2 aligns with 10 junction nucleotides. Sequenced material: peripheral blood. The CDR3 here reads CAWSGRSGRPSYEQYF. The nucleotides read TGTGCCTGGAGTGGACGTAGCGGGAGGCCCTCCTACGAGCAGTACTTC.